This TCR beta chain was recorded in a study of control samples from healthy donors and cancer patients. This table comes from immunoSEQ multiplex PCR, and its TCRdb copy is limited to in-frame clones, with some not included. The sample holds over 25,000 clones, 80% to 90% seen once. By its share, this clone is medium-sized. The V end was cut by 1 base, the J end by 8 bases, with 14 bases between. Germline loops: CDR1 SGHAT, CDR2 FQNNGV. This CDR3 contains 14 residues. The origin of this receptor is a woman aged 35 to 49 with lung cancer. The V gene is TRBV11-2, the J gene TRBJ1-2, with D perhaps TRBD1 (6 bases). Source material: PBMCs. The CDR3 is CASSLVGGPLGYTF. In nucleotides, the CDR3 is TGTGCCAGCAGCTTAGTTGGGGGGCCCCTGGGCTACACCTTC.